This TCR beta chain was captured in a study of shared clonotypes between healthy human individuals. Overall study: A couple of female and a few male donors aged 18 to 49 were enrolled. The study used three CD4 naive, three CD4 memory, two CD8 naive and one CD8 memory plate per donor. Findings and limits, study-wide: Sequencing depth was expected to affect clonotype sharing among donors.

Genomic DNA belonging to each subset was distributed in equal measure over several immunoSEQ plates. TCRdb's copy holds only in-frame clones and misses some; the assay was immunoSEQ multiplex PCR. Among 300,000 or so clones listed, roughly 70% were seen once. Germline lookup yields CDR1 SGDLS and CDR2 YYNGEE. V dropped 0 bases and J dropped 5; count of bases not matched to a gene: 14. This CDR3 is 18 amino acids long. The sample holds many counts of this clone. Its antigen is undetermined. This chain connects TRBV9 to TRBJ2-7, with 10 bases lining up with TRBD1. The clonotype originates from a man aged 25-45 years in good health. The sample was memory CD4+ T cells sorted from blood. Subset noted: CD45RA-negative fraction. The CDR3 DNA reads as TGTGCCAGCAGCGTAGCCGGGGGACCGGGACAGGGGAGGAACGAGCAGTACTTC. Translated: CASSVAGGPGQGRNEQYF. Full variable domain (outside the CDR3, taken from reference TRBV9 and TRBJ2-7): DSGVTQTPKHLITATGQRVTLRCSPRSGDLSVYWYQQSLDQGLQFLIQYYNGEERAKGNILERFSAQQFPDLHSELNLSSLELGDSALYFCASSVAGGPGQGRNEQYFGPGTRLTVT.